This T cell receptor (beta chain) was documented in a study of blood T cell repertoires in COVID-19. Study in general: Samples representing acute and convalescent COVID-19 were sourced from the United States, Italy and Spain.

Here immunoSEQ multiplex PCR was the method, and the copy in TCRdb shows in-frame clones only, minus some. The data show about 240,000 clones, with 83% seen just once and around 3.3% held by the top ten. This CDR3 is built from 14 residues. The V gene lost 6 bases and the J gene lost 5 bases, with 13 bases spanning the gap. Germline CDR1 is MNHEY and CDR2 is SVGAGI. Clinical history as reported by participants underpinned cohort assignment. The sample comprised PBMCs or T cells enriched from blood (not recorded which). The TCR was taken from a woman aged 40 to 49 who had been exposed to COVID-19. This chain uses TRBV6-5 with TRBJ2-2, with D tentatively TRBD1 (6 bases). For the CDR3, the DNA is TGTGCCAGCAGAGACGGACAGAGGACCGGGGAGCTGTTTTTT. It translates to CASRDGQRTGELFF.